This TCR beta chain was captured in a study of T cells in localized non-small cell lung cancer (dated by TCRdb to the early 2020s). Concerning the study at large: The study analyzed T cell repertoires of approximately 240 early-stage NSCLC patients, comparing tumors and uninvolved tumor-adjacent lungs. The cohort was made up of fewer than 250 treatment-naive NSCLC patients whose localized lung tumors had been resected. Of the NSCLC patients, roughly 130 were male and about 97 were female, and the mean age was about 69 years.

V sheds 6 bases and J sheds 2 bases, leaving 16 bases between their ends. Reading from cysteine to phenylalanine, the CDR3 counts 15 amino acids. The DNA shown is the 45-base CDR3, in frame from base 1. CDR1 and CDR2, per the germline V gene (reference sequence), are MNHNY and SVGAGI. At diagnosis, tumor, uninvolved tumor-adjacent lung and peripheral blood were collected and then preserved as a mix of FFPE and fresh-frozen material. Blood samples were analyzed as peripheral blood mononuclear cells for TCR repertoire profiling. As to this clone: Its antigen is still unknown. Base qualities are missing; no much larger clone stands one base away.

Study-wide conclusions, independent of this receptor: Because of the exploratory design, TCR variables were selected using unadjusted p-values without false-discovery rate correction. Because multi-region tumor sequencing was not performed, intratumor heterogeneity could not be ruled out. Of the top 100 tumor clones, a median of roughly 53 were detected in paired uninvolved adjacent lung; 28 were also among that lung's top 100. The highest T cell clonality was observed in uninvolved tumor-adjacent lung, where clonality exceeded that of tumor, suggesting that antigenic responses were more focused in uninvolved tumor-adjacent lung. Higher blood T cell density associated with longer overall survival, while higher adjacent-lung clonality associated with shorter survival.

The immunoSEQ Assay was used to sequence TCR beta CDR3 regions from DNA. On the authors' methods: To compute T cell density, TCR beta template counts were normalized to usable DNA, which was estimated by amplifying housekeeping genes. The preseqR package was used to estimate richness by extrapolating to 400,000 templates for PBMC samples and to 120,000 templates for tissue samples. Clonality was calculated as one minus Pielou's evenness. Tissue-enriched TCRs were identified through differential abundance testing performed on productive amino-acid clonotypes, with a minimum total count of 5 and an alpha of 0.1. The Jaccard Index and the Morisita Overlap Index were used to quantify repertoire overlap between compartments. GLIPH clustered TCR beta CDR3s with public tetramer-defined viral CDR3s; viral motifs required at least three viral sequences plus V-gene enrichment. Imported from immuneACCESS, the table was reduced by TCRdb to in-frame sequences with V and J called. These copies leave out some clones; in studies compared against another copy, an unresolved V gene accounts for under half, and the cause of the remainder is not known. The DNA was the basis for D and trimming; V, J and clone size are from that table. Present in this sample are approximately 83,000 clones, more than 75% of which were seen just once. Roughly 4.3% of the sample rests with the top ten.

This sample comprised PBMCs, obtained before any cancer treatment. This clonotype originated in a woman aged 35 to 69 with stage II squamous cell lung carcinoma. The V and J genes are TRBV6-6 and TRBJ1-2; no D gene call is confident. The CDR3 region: CASSPSSGANYGYTF. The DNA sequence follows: TGTGCCAGCAGCCCTTCATCGGGCGCAAACTATGGCTACACCTTC.